This TCR beta chain emerged from a study of cytomegalovirus exposure and HLA in healthy donors (dated by TCRdb to 2017 to 2019). For context, the study as a whole: In an earlier analysis of some 550 of the donors, less than 350 Gb of sequence data and 117 million unique TCR beta sequences from approximately 180 million T cells were reported. In a later analysis, previously published TCR beta repertoires from about 670 donors were re-analyzed and high-resolution HLA genotyping was added so that TCR occurrence patterns could be studied. HLA typing included class I and class II loci at four-digit resolution. In addition to the first cohort of approximately 670 subjects, a separate validation cohort of 120 different subjects was used. The study was designed to test whether signatures of past pathogen exposure could be identified by cataloging public T cell receptors. To predict cytomegalovirus infection status, the study combined high-throughput TCR immunosequencing, statistical association of individual TCRs with disease status, and machine learning. The number of typed donors differed by locus: about 620-640 for A, B, C, DRB1 and DQB1; roughly 510 for DQA1; approximately 600 for DPA1; and 400 to 480 for DPB1. Every repertoire in the discovery cohort had been generated on one and the same sequencing platform. Across approximately 420 genotyped donors of the cohort, an average of approximately 220,000 unique TCR beta nucleotide sequences per donor were sequenced, and roughly a sixth of those sequences were non-productive. An earlier analysis of more than 450 of the donors used high-throughput TCR beta sequencing to judge whether each TCR beta V gene segment behaved as functional or pseudogenic. In a later genetic analysis, genome-wide SNP genotypes for 398 of the 666 donors were used, and that subset was treated as a discovery cohort. Donor age, sex, ethnicity and CMV serostatus were compiled alongside the repertoire data. Of the 300 to 450 genotyped donors, 81% were placed in the genetic ancestry cluster associated with self-reported Caucasian donors. The study profiled the T cell repertoires of about 720 subjects by immunosequencing and related them to cytomegalovirus serostatus. The later analysis used no new phenotypic data to find candidate immune exposures, relying instead on TCR beta sequences and their occurrence across donors. About 280 gigabases of sequencing data and around 90 million unique TCR sequences made up an early release that covered approximately 620 HLA-typed donors. A few DR-DQ haplotypes were treated as single units for association and clustering because of strong linkage in the cohort. Points the paper makes about the study in general: For the cohort, immune exposure information was limited to CMV serostatus. Some IMGT-functional V segments, including TRBV6-2 and TRBV6-3, could not be told apart with the 87-base-pair reads, so those segments were excluded. In an earlier analysis of approximately 590 of the donors, most TCR beta V segments appeared in productive rearrangements about 87% or about 30% of the time, broadly matching IMGT annotations. The presence/absence analyses assumed that sequencing depth was roughly uniform across donors, and that assumption may not be true. According to a later analysis, TCR association rates differed among HLA loci, with DRB1 alleles showing the most associated TCRs and HLA-C alleles showing the fewest. A group of highly shared sequence variants was considered likely to be a technical artifact of the sequencing pipeline. When HLA alleles, especially DR and DQ, strongly co-occurred, attributing TCR associations to individual alleles was difficult. According to the authors, the approach could potentially be generalized to other disease states and immunological phenotypes. In a later genetic analysis, a missense DCLRE1C variant was associated with V-gene and J-gene trimming of TCR beta chains, and the association was replicated in an independent cohort. Because some donors lacked HLA typing at each locus, the association tests relied only on the typed subset. Only TCR beta chains were sequenced in this cohort, and the absence of alpha or paired-chain data limited detectable features. Linkage disequilibrium might explain the correlated functional status among segregating V segments, but an unknown experimental factor could not be excluded. According to a later analysis, most CMV-associated TCR beta chains appeared to be HLA-restricted, and the HLA associations seemed to be driven largely by CMV exposure. A few of the identified cytomegalovirus-associated TCR beta chains were confirmed in vitro to be specific for cytomegalovirus antigens. Compared with equally common non-associated chains, HLA-associated TCR beta chains in a later analysis were more clonally expanded and had lower generation probabilities. While some public TCRs were present in many individuals, most TCR sequences turned up only very rarely across donors. A further reported finding was that TCR beta sequences accurately predicted the HLA-A and HLA-B alleles for most subjects in the first cohort. Because counts were too low, roughly 16 rarely observed V segments, including chromosome 9 orphons, were left out of the earlier analysis of 587 of the donors. Specific HLA alleles were associated with 15,000 to 20,000 TCR beta sequences at a false discovery rate of 0.05 in a later analysis. The classifier was reported to diagnose cytomegalovirus status with high specificity and sensitivity in both the original and validation cohorts. According to a later genetic analysis, donors in an Asian-associated ancestry cluster had fewer N-insertions in productive TCRs than the approximately 700-donor mean. According to a later analysis, parvovirus B19, influenza, CMV and Epstein-Barr virus appeared linked to several top co-occurrence clusters. The study gave a list of 150 to 200 TCR beta chains associated with cytomegalovirus.

The library came from the immunoSEQ multiplex PCR assay. The multiplex PCR relied on a mix of 60 forward primers for TCR Vbeta segments and 13 reverse primers for TCR Jbeta segments. The CDR3 region of rearranged TCR beta genes was amplified from genomic DNA by a multiplex PCR assay. Amplified TCR beta libraries were sequenced as 87-base-pair reads on the Illumina HiSeq System. Processing in the source paper ran as follows. Across the roughly 700 repertoires, a later analysis counted some 80 million unique TCR beta chains, around 11 million of which were shared by at least two donors. Raw reads were error-corrected and collapsed into unique sequences by a nearest-neighbor algorithm in which closely related sequences were merged to remove PCR and sequencing errors. To assign V, D and J gene segments, CDR3 sequences were aligned to IMGT reference sequences. Each retained sequence needed at least a six-nucleotide match to both a V gene segment and a J gene segment. Rearrangements were classified as productive when the CDR3 lacked stop codons and remained in frame with V and J, and all other rearrangements were classified as non-productive. CDR3 was defined according to IMGT convention as the region running from the second conserved V-encoded cysteine to the conserved J-encoded phenylalanine. In an earlier analysis of more than 550 of the donors, sequences lacking an unambiguous match to a single V gene segment were excluded. In an earlier analysis of 587 of the donors, V segments were called functional above 56.7% productive rearrangements and were called segregating when the between-donor standard deviation exceeded 5%. To diagnose cytomegalovirus status from the catalog of TCR beta chain sequences, a statistical classification framework was built. In a later analysis, V and J genes were assigned by comparing TCR nucleotide sequences against IMGT/GENE-DB human TR gene sequences. Using the TCRdist pipeline, a later analysis assigned CDR3 sequences along with most-parsimonious VDJ recombination scenarios. In a later analysis, each TCR beta chain was defined by its CDR3 amino acid sequence together with its V-gene family, and reads without a unique V-gene family were excluded. In a later analysis, approximately 590 highly shared, low-generation-probability nucleotide sequences were removed to address suspected cross-contamination and a sequencing artifact. A later analysis calculated a clonal expansion index for each public chain from normalized within-repertoire ranks of inferred template counts. Generation probabilities in a later analysis came from a VDJ recombination model fitted to out-of-frame rearrangements, and those results were checked against IGoR. In a later analysis, TCR-TCR, TCR-HLA and TCR-CMV co-occurrence was scored with hypergeometric tests, and a repertoire-size bias correction was applied to TCR pairs. In a later analysis, false discovery rates were estimated by permuting HLA or CMV assignments 20 times. In a later analysis, co-occurring TCRs were grouped with DBSCAN, and TCRdist sequence similarity was added when clustering was performed within HLA-allele-positive subsets. For co-occurrence clustering, repertoires with fewer than 30,000 or more than 120,000 public chains were excluded, along with roughly 5 repertoires with anomalous nucleotide sharing. TCRdb took this table from immuneACCESS and kept in-frame rearrangements with V and J called. Such tables lack part of the clones; where checked against another copy, unresolved V genes explain under half of the gap, and the rest is unexplained. V and J calls and clone size follow that table, whereas D and trimming were derived from the DNA. The sample table records around 210,000 clones; around 84% of these occur just once. About 0.22% of the sample is taken by the ten largest.

A word on this clone: This receptor's antigen is unknown. No base qualities exist here, and no much larger clone lies one base off it.

The cohort consisted of approximately 670 healthy bone marrow donors. All cohort members were sampled while nominally healthy, although unrecorded immune exposures were likely present. The donor tested CMV seronegative and was one of the 352 seronegative cohort members. A peripheral blood sample was collected from each donor, and TCR beta sequencing was performed on peripheral blood mononuclear cells. The Qiagen DNeasy Blood Extraction Kit was used to extract genomic DNA from the blood cell samples. CDR1 and CDR2 are read off the germline V gene (reference sequence) as SGHNT and YYREEE. The CDR3 contains 18 residues, cysteine and phenylalanine counted. Only CDR3 DNA is held: 54 bases, read in frame from base 1. V is cut back by 0 bases and J by 5 bases, with 13 bases in the junction unmatched.

This clonotype was sampled from a girl aged 2-10 years in good health and CMV-seronegative. The sequence links TRBV5-4 to TRBJ2-3; the central 9 bases match TRBD2. The sequenced material came from PBMCs. The CDR3 protein sequence reads: CASSLEIWAGGPGDTQYF. DNA sequence: TGTGCCAGCAGCTTGGAAATTTGGGCGGGAGGGCCGGGAGATACGCAGTATTTT.